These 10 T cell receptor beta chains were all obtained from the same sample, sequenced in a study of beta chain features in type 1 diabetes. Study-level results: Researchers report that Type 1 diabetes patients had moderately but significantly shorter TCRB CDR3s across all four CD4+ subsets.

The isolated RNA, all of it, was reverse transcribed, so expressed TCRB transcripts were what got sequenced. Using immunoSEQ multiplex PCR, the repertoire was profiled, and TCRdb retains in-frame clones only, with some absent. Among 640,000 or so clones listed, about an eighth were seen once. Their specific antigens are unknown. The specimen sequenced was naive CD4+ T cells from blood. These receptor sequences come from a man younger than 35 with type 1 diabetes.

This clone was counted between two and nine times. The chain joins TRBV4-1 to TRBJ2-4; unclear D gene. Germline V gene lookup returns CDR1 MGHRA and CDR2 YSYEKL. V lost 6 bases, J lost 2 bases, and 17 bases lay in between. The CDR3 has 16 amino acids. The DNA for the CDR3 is TGCGCCAGCAGTCAAACAAATGACGGATCCAAAAACATTCAGTACTTC. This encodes CASSQTNDGSKNIQYF.

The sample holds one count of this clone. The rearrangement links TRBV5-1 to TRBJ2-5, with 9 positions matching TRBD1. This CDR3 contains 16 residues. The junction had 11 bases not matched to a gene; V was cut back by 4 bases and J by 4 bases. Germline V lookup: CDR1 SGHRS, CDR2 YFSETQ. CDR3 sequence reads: CASSDSTGGAGETQYF. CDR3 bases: TGCGCCAGCAGCGACTCAACAGGGGGCGCGGGAGAGACCCAGTACTTC.

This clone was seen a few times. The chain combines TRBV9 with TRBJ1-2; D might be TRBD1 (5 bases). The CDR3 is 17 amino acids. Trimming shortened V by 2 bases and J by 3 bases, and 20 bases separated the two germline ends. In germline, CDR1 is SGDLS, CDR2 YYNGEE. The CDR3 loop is CASSVPQRARDYYGYTF. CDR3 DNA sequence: TGTGCCAGCAGCGTTCCACAAAGGGCCAGGGATTACTATGGCTACACCTTC.

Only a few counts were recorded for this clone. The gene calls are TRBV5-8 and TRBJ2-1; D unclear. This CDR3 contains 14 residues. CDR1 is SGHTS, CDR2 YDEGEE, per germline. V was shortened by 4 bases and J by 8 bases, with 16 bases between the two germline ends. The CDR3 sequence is CASSRATIGDEQFF. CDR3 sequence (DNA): TGTGCCAGCAGCCGAGCCACTATTGGGGATGAGCAGTTCTTC.

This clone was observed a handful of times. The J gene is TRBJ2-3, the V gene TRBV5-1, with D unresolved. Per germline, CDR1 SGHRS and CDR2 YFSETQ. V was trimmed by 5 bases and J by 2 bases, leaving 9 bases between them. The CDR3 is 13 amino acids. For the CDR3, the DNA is TGCGCCAGCAGGGCTGGATTCACAGATACGCAGTATTTT. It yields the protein CASRAGFTDTQYF.

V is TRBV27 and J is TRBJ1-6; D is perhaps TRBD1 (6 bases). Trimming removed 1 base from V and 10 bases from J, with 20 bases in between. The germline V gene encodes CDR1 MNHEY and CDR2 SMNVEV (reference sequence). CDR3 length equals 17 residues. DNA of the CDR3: TGTGCCAGCAGTTTATACCTTACAGGGAGGGGAGGATCACCCCTCCACTTT. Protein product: CASSLYLTGRGGSPLHF.

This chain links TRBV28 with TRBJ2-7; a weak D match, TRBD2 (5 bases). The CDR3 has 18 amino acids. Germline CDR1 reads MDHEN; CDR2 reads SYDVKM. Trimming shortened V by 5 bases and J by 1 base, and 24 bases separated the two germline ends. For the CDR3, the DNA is TGTGCCAGCAGTCCCCATCACTCAGGTCGGGGAAATTCCTACGAGCAGTACTTC. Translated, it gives CASSPHHSGRGNSYEQYF.

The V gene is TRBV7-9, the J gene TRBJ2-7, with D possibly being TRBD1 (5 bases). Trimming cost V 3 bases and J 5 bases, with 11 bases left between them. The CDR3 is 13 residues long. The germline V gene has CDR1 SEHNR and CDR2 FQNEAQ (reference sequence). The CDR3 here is CASSFYGRDEQYF. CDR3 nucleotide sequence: TGTGCCAGCAGCTTTTACGGCAGGGACGAGCAGTACTTC.

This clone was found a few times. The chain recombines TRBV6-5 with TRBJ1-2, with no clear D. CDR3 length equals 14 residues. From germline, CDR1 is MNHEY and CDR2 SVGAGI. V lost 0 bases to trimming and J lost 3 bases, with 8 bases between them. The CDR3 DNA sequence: TGTGCCAGCAGTTACTCGGGGTTTCACTATGGCTACACCTTC. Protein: CASSYSGFHYGYTF.

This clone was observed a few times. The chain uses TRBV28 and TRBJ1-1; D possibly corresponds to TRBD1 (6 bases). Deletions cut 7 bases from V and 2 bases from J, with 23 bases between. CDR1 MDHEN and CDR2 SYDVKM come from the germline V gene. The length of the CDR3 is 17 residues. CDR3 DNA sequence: TGTGCCAGCACCACAATTACCCTGACAGGTTCTAACACTGAAGCTTTCTTT. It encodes CASTTITLTGSNTEAFF.